Here is one T cell receptor (beta chain) with its context. What it binds is not known. The sample originates from a study of cytomegalovirus exposure and HLA in healthy donors. The study's findings and limits: In a later analysis, across HLA loci, associated TCR counts were highest for DRB1, lowest for HLA-C.

Germline CDR1 SNHLY, CDR2 FYNNEI. V lost 7 bases and J lost 5; bases outside the gene matches: 3. This CDR3 contains 13 residues. PCR primers comprised 60 Vbeta and 13 Jbeta primers. Clones were read by immunoSEQ multiplex PCR, and TCRdb kept only the in-frame ones, dropping some. This table holds about 140,000 clones, about 86% found once. Sequenced material: PBMCs. This receptor was obtained from a man in his forties in good health and CMV-seropositive. The chain carries TRBV2 and TRBJ2-3; the match to TRBD2 covers 10 bases. Here the CDR3 reads CASKLAGLDTQYF. The CDR3 DNA is TGTGCCAGCAAACTAGCGGGGCTAGATACGCAGTATTTT.